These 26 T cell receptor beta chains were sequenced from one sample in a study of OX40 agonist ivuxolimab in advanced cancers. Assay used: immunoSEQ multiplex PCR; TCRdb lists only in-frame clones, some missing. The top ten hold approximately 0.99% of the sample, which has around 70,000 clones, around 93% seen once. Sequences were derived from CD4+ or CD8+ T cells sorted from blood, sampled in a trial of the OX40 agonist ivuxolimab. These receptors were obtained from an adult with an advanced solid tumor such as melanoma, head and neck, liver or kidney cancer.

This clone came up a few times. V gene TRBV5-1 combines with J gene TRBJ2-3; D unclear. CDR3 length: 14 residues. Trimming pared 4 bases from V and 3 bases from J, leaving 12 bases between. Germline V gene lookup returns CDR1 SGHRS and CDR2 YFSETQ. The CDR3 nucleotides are TGCGCCAGCAGCCTTAGGCAAGTGACAGATACGCAGTATTTT. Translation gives CASSLRQVTDTQYF.

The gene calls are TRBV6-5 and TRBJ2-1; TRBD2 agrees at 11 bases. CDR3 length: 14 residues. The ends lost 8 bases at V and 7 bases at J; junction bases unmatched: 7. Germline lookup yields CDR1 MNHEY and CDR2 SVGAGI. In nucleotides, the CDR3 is TGTGCCAGCGGGGGACTAGCGGCTTGGAATGAGCAGTTCTTC. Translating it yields CASGGLAAWNEQFF.

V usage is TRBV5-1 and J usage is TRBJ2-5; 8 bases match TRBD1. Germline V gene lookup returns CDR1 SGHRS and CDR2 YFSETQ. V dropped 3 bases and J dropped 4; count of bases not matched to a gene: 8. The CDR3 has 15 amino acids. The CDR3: CASSSFGQGGETQYF. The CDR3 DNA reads TGCGCCAGCAGCTCCTTCGGACAGGGCGGAGAGACCCAGTACTTC.

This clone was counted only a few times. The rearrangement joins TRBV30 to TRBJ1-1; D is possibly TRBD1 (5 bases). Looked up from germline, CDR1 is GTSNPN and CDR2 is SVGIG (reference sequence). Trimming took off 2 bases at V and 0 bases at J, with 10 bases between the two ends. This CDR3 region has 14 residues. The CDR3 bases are TGTGCCTGGAGTTTCGAGACAGTGAACACTGAAGCTTTCTTT. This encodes CAWSFETVNTEAFF.

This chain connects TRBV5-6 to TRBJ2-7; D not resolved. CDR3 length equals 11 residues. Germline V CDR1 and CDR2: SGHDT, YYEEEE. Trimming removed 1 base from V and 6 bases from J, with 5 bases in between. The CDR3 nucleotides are TGTGCCAGCAGCTTGTCGGGCGAGCAGTACTTC. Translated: CASSLSGEQYF. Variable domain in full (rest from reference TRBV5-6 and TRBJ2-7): DAGVTQSPTHLIKTRGQQVTLRCSPKSGHDTVSWYQQALGQGPQFIFQYYEEEERQRGNFPDRFSGHQFPNYSSELNVNALLLGDSALYLCASSLSGEQYFGPGTRLTVT.

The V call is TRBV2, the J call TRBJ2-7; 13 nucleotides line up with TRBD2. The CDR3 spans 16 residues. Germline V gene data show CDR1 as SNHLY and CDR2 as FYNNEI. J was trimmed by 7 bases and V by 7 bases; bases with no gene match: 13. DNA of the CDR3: TGTGCCAGCACCAGCCCGGGACTAGCGGGGTTGGGGGAGCAGTACTTC. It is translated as CASTSPGLAGLGEQYF.

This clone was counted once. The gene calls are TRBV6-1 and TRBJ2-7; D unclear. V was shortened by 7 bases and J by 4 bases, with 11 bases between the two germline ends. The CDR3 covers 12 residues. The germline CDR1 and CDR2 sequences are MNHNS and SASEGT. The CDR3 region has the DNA TGTGCCAGCAATAACCCCTCTTACGAGCAGTACTTC. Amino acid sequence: CASNNPSYEQYF.

The CDR3 sequence is CASTPPSGGYNEQFF. The CDR3 bases are TGTGCCAGCACTCCACCAAGTGGCGGTTACAATGAGCAGTTCTTC. The V gene is TRBV6-5, the J gene TRBJ2-1; D remains ambiguous. This CDR3 spans 15 amino acids. Trimming stripped 7 bases from V and 4 bases from J, with 17 bases between. CDR1 and CDR2 (germline): MNHEY, SVGAGI.

CDR3 sequence reads: CASSGTIYNEQFF. The DNA of the CDR3 is TGTGCCAGCAGCGGGACAATCTACAATGAGCAGTTCTTC. The V and J genes are TRBV2 and TRBJ2-1, with D possibly TRBD1 on 6 matching bases. Per germline, CDR1 SNHLY and CDR2 FYNNEI. This CDR3 contains 13 residues. V was clipped by 6 bases and J by 3 bases, with 9 bases between them.

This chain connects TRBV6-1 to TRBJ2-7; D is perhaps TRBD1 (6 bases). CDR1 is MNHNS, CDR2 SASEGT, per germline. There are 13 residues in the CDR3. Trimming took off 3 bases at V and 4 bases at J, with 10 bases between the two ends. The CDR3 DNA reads TGTGCCAGCAGTGACTCAGGGGCTTACGAGCAGTACTTC. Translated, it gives CASSDSGAYEQYF.

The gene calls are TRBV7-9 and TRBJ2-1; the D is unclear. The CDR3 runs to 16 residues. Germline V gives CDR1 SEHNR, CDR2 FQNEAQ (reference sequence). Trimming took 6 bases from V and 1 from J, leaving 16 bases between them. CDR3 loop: CASRSQGRNSYNEQFF. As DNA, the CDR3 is TGTGCCAGCAGGTCCCAAGGGCGGAATTCCTACAATGAGCAGTTCTTC.

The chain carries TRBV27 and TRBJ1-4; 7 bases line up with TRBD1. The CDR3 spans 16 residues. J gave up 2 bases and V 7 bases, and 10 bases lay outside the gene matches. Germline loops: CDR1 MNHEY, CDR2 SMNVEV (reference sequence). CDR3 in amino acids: CASTIRGGQTNEKLFF. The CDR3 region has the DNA TGTGCCAGCACCATCAGGGGGGGGCAGACTAATGAAAAACTGTTTTTT.

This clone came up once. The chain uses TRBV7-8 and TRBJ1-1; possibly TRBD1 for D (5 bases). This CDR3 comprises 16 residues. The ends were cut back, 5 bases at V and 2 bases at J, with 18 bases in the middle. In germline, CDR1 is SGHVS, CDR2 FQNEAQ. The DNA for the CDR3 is TGTGCCAGCAGCCCATCCCAGGGTCGAGCCAACACTGAAGCTTTCTTT. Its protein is CASSPSQGRANTEAFF.

CDR3 nucleotide sequence: TGTGCCAGCAGCTCTGGGGGGCTAGCGGGGTCCACAGATACGCAGTATTTT. Protein: CASSSGGLAGSTDTQYF. The chain uses TRBV7-9 and TRBJ2-3; TRBD2 matches 9 bases. Germline loops: CDR1 SEHNR, CDR2 FQNEAQ (reference sequence). With 4 bases clipped from V and 2 bases from J, the junction kept 10 bases outside the gene matches. The CDR3 sequence is 17 residues long.

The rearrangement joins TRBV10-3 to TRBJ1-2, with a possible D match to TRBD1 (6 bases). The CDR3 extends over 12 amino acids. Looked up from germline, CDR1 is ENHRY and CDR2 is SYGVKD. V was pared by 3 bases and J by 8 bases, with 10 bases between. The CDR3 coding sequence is TGTGCCATCAGTGATCCCGACAGGGGCTACACCTTC. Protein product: CAISDPDRGYTF.

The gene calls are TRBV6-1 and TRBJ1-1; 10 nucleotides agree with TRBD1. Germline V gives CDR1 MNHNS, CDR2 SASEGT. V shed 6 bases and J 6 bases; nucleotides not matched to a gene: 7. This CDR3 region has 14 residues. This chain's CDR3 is CASSQDRGRPEAFF. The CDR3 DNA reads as TGTGCCAGCAGCCAAGACAGGGGGCGGCCTGAAGCTTTCTTT.

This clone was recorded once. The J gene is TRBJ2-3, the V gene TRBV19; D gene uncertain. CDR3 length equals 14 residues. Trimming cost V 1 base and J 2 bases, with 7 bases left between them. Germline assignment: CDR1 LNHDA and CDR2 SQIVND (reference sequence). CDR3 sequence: CASSIGRVTDTQYF. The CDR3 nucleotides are TGTGCCAGTAGTATAGGACGGGTCACAGATACGCAGTATTTT.

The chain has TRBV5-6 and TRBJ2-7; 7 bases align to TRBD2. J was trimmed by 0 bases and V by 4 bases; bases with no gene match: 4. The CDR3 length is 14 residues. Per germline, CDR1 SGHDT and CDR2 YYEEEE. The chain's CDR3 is CASSLRTSSYEQYF. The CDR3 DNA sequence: TGTGCCAGCAGCCTTCGGACTAGCTCCTACGAGCAGTACTTC.

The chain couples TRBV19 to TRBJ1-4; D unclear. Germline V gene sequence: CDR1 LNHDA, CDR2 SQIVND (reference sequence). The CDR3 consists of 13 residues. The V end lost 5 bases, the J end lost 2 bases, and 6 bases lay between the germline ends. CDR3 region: CASSSTTNEKLFF. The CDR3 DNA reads TGTGCCAGTAGTTCAACGACTAATGAAAAACTGTTTTTT.

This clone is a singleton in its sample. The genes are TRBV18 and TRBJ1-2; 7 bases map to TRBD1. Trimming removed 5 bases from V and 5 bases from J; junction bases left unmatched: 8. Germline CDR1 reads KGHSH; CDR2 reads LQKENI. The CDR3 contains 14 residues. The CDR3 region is CASSTGTDHYGYTF. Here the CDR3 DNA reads TGTGCCAGCTCAACTGGGACAGACCATTATGGCTACACCTTC.

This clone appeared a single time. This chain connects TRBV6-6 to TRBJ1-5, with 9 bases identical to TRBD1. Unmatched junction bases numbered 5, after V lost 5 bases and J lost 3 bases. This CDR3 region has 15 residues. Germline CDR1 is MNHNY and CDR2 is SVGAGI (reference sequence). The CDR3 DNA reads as TGTGCCAGCAGTACCGGGACAGGGACCAATCAGCCCCAGCATTTT. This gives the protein CASSTGTGTNQPQHF.

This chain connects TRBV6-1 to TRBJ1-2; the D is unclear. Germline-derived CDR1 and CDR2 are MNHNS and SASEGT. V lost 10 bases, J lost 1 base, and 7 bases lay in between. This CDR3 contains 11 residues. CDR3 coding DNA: TGTGCCACCTCGAATAACTATGGCTACACCTTC. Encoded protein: CATSNNYGYTF.

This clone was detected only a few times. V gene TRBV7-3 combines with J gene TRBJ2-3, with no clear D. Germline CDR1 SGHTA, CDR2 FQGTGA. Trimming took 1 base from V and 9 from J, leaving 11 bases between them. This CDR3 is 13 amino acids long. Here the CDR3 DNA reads TGTGCCAGCAGCTTAAACATCGAAGAGACGCAGTATTTT. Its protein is CASSLNIEETQYF.

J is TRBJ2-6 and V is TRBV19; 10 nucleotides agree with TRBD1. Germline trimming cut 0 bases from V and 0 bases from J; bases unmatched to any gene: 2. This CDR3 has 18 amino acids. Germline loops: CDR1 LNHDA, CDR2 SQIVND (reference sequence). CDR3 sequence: CASSIEGQGSSGANVLTF. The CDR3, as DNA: TGTGCCAGTAGTATAGAGGGACAGGGGAGCTCTGGGGCCAACGTCCTGACTTTC.

CDR3 sequence: CAWSVSQGVDTQYF. The CDR3 coding sequence is TGTGCCTGGAGTGTATCACAGGGGGTGGATACGCAGTATTTT. The rearrangement joins TRBV30 to TRBJ2-3, with TRBD1 identical over 8 bases. The V and J ends lost 0 bases and 6 bases, in that order; junction bases with no gene match: 5. This CDR3 is built from 14 residues. CDR1 and CDR2 from the germline V gene are GTSNPN and SVGIG (reference sequence).

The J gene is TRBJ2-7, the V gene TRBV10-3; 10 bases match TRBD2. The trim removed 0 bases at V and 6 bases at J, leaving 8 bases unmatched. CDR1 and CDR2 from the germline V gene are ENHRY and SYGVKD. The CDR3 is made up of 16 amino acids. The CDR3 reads CAISESLGAGGGEQYF. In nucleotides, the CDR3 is TGTGCCATCAGTGAGTCCTTGGGAGCGGGAGGGGGCGAGCAGTACTTC.